The 28 T cell receptor beta chains below were found in one sample sequenced in a study of cytomegalovirus exposure and HLA in healthy donors. Generated by immunoSEQ multiplex PCR, the TCRdb table keeps only in-frame clones and is missing some. Among about 110,000 clones listed, around 83% were seen once. Source material: PBMCs. These receptor sequences come from a woman under 30 in good health and CMV-seropositive.

This clone was seen just once. The rearrangement links TRBV6-1 to TRBJ1-4; TRBD1 matches 9 bases. Trimming removed 4 bases from V and 6 bases from J; junction bases left unmatched: 3. The CDR3 totals 14 residues. Germline CDR1 MNHNS, CDR2 SASEGT. Here the CDR3 DNA reads TGTGCCAGCAGTGGGGACAGGGTGTATGAAAAACTGTTTTTT. Protein sequence: CASSGDRVYEKLFF.

The V call is TRBV28, the J call TRBJ1-1, with TRBD1 matching over 7 bases. CDR3 length: 14 residues. The junction had 10 bases not matched to a gene; V was cut back by 4 bases and J by 8 bases. The V gene's germline CDR1 is MDHEN and CDR2 SYDVKM. DNA for the CDR3: TGTGCCAGCAGTTCCGCGTTTAAGGGGGCAGAAGCTTTCTTT. It translates to CASSSAFKGAEAFF.

This rearrangement joins TRBV6-1 to TRBJ2-7, with D hard to call. The V gene lost 4 bases and the J gene lost 0 bases, with 10 bases spanning the gap. This CDR3 is built from 14 residues. Germline assignment: CDR1 MNHNS and CDR2 SASEGT. The CDR3 coding sequence is TGTGCCAGCAGTGTGTATGAGAGCTCCTACGAGCAGTACTTC. Its translation: CASSVYESSYEQYF.

The V call is TRBV5-1, the J call TRBJ2-7, with 11 bases identical to TRBD2. In germline, CDR1 is SGHRS, CDR2 YFSETQ. After removal of 4 bases from V and 2 bases from J, the junction contained 5 bases not matched to a gene. This CDR3 comprises 15 residues. CDR3 residues: CASSPGTSGTYEQYF. The CDR3 region has the DNA TGCGCCAGCAGCCCCGGGACTAGCGGAACCTACGAGCAGTACTTC.

Turning to this clone: The junction differs from germline at one of its ends, possibly a read error. The gene calls are TRBV7-9 and TRBJ2-2; no firm D call. Looked up from germline, CDR1 is SEHNR and CDR2 is FQNEAQ (reference sequence). This CDR3 contains 14 residues. The CDR3 loop reads CASSLGAKTGELFF. For the CDR3, the DNA is TGTGCCAGCAGCTTAGGGGCGAAAACCGGGGAGCTGTTTTTT. Drawing the rest from reference TRBV7-9 and TRBJ2-2, the complete variable domain is DTGVSQNPRHKITKRGQNVTFRCDPISEHNRLYWYRQTLGQGPEFLTYFQNEAQLEKSRLLSDRFSAERPKGSFSTLEIQRTEQGDSAMYLCASSLGAKTGELFFGEGSRLTVL.

The rearrangement joins TRBV18 to TRBJ1-3; no clear D gene. The CDR3 is made up of 15 amino acids. With 3 bases removed from V and 0 bases from J, the gap between germline ends came to 9 bases. CDR1 and CDR2 (germline): KGHSH, LQKENI. The CDR3 DNA follows: TGTGCCAGCTCACCGTCAGGATTCTCTGGAAACACCATATATTTT. Residues: CASSPSGFSGNTIYF.

The rearrangement links TRBV6-5 to TRBJ2-7; D is perhaps TRBD1 (6 bases). Per the germline V gene, CDR1 is MNHEY and CDR2 is SVGAGI. The CDR3 has 14 residues. Deletions cut 2 bases from V and 4 bases from J, with 12 bases between. The CDR3 DNA is TGTGCCAGCAGTTACGGGGTGGGGGCGTACGAGCAGTACTTC. Encoded protein: CASSYGVGAYEQYF.

This clone was found once. One end of the junction fails to match germline, which may point to a read error. The J gene is TRBJ2-3, the V gene TRBV11-3; 9 nucleotides agree with TRBD2. CDR1 is SGHNT and CDR2 is YENEEA in the germline V gene. This CDR3 has 16 amino acids. The CDR3 region has the DNA TGTGCCAGCAGCCCGGCGGGTAGCGGGAGTACAGCTACGCAGTATTTT. Its protein is CASSPAGSGSTATQYF.

The gene calls are TRBV29-1 and TRBJ1-2, with a weak D call TRBD1 (5 bases). Trimming shortened V by 4 bases and J by 5 bases, and 14 bases separated the two germline ends. Germline assignment: CDR1 SQVTM and CDR2 ANQGSEA. This CDR3 spans 13 amino acids. The CDR3 sequence: CSVARGKQYGYTF. In DNA, the CDR3 is TGCAGCGTTGCTCGGGGGAAGCAGTATGGCTACACCTTC.

The rearrangement uses TRBV25-1 and TRBJ2-1; perhaps TRBD1 as D (5 bases). The CDR3 extends over 17 amino acids. Trimming took off 4 bases at V and 2 bases at J, with 18 bases between the two ends. Germline CDR1 is MGHDK and CDR2 is SYGVNS. In DNA, the CDR3 is TGTGCCAGCAGTGCCCTAGGGCACAGGAAGCCCTACAATGAGCAGTTCTTC. It specifies CASSALGHRKPYNEQFF.

This clone has a handful of counts. The V call is TRBV5-1, the J call TRBJ2-7; a possible D gene is TRBD2 (5 bases). V lost 4 bases, J lost 5 bases, and 19 bases lay in between. This CDR3 has 15 residues. CDR1 and CDR2 (germline): SGHRS, YFSETQ. CDR3 region: CASSQSGERLHEQYF. The CDR3 DNA sequence: TGCGCCAGCAGCCAATCCGGGGAAAGGTTACACGAGCAGTACTTC.

This sequence joins TRBV9 and TRBJ2-1; D possibly corresponds to TRBD2 (6 bases). Per germline, CDR1 SGDLS and CDR2 YYNGEE. V lost 4 bases and J 4 bases, leaving 15 bases between the germline ends. This CDR3 is built from 15 residues. The CDR3 protein is CASSLRSGTYNEQFF. In DNA form, the CDR3 reads TGTGCCAGCAGCCTCAGATCGGGGACTTACAATGAGCAGTTCTTC.

This clone is a singleton in its sample. The genes are TRBV9 and TRBJ2-3; D may be TRBD2 (6 bases). From germline, CDR1 is SGDLS and CDR2 YYNGEE. This CDR3 is built from 10 residues. Trimming removed 7 bases at V and 6 bases at J, with 6 bases between. This CDR3 is CASGGDTQYF. The CDR3 DNA follows: TGTGCCAGCGGAGGGGATACGCAGTATTTT.

This clone was seen only a few times. The CDR3 loop is CASSLLGTYNEQFF. CDR3 in DNA: TGTGCCAGCAGTTTACTAGGAACTTACAATGAGCAGTTCTTC. This sequence joins TRBV28 and TRBJ2-1; D not resolved. Trimming cost V 2 bases and J 4 bases, with 9 bases left between them. Germline V gene lookup returns CDR1 MDHEN and CDR2 SYDVKM. The CDR3 spans 14 residues.

This clone was seen a single time. The chain is built from TRBV19 and TRBJ2-1; a weak D match, TRBD1 (6 bases). The CDR3 runs to 13 residues. The ends were cut back, 5 bases at V and 6 bases at J, with 11 bases in the middle. Per germline, CDR1 LNHDA and CDR2 SQIVND (reference sequence). In nucleotides, the CDR3 is TGTGCCAGTAGTTTCCAGGGGCCCAATGAGCAGTTCTTC. Encoded protein: CASSFQGPNEQFF.

The chain combines TRBV5-3 with TRBJ1-1; the D is unclear. TRBV5-3 is sorted into the ORF group, with uncertain function. The CDR3 is made up of 14 amino acids. The germline V and J ends were trimmed by 6 bases and 0 bases, with 12 bases remaining between them. CDR3 residues: CARTTPGMNTEAFF. CDR3 DNA sequence: TGTGCCAGAACGACCCCGGGAATGAACACTGAAGCTTTCTTT.

The chain employs TRBV28 and TRBJ1-1; 9 bases are shared with TRBD1. The CDR3 extends over 14 amino acids. The V gene end was trimmed by 2 bases and the J gene end by 7 bases; junction bases not matched to a gene: 5. CDR1 and CDR2 (germline): MDHEN, SYDVKM. CDR3: CASSLGDRVGEAFF. CDR3 DNA: TGTGCCAGCAGTTTAGGGGACAGGGTCGGTGAAGCTTTCTTT.

The CDR3: CASSQGSGNTYEQYF. DNA of the CDR3: TGCGCCAGCAGCCAAGGGTCGGGGAATACCTACGAGCAGTACTTC. The chain couples TRBV4-1 to TRBJ2-7; D possibly corresponds to TRBD2 (5 bases). V lost 1 base and J 2 bases, leaving 12 bases between the germline ends. CDR1 and CDR2 (germline): MGHRA, YSYEKL. CDR3 size: 15 residues.

The rearrangement links TRBV28 to TRBJ2-3; 9 bases are a match to TRBD1. This CDR3 has 16 residues. J gave up 2 bases and V 5 bases, and 8 bases lay outside the gene matches. Germline assignment: CDR1 MDHEN and CDR2 SYDVKM. The CDR3 loop is CASSANRGPYTDTQYF. For the CDR3, the DNA is TGTGCCAGCAGTGCCAACAGGGGGCCGTACACAGATACGCAGTATTTT.

The V and J genes are TRBV5-6 and TRBJ1-4, with 9 bases identical to TRBD1. Germline loops: CDR1 SGHDT, CDR2 YYEEEE. The CDR3 has 15 residues. Trimming at V came to 3 bases and at J to 8 bases, leaving 8 bases not matched to a gene. The CDR3 coding sequence is TGTGCCAGCAGCTACCCCGGGACAGGGTACGAAAAACTGTTTTTT. Translating gives CASSYPGTGYEKLFF.

This clone was seen a handful of times. The gene calls are TRBV6-1 and TRBJ2-4; 9 bases are shared with TRBD1. This CDR3 region has 13 residues. The V segment lost 5 bases and the J segment 10 bases; nucleotides outside the gene matches: 6. Germline V gene data show CDR1 as MNHNS and CDR2 as SASEGT. This CDR3 reads CASSLGQGGIQYF. In nucleotides, the CDR3 is TGTGCCAGCAGTTTGGGACAGGGAGGTATTCAGTACTTC.

The sample holds a few counts of this clone. A read error may produce the germline difference seen at one junction end. The chain uses TRBV13 and TRBJ1-2; D is possibly TRBD1 (6 bases). The CDR3 runs to 15 residues. Germline V gene sequence: CDR1 PRHDT, CDR2 FYEKMQ (reference sequence). The CDR3 bases are TGTGCCAGCAGCCTAGGAGGACAGACCCTAGGCGGCTACACCTTC. Amino acid sequence: CASSLGGQTLGGYTF.

This clone has only a few counts. The chain uses TRBV15 and TRBJ1-1; TRBD1 matches at 8 bases. Germline lookup yields CDR1 LNHNV and CDR2 YYDKDF (reference sequence). CDR3 length equals 13 residues. Trimming removed 4 bases from V and 6 bases from J; junction bases left unmatched: 4. The CDR3 DNA reads as TGTGCCACCAGCATTCAGGGGGCACCTGAAGCTTTCTTT. Residues: CATSIQGAPEAFF.

This sequence joins TRBV6-1 and TRBJ2-1, with TRBD2 matching 11 bases. The CDR3 totals 15 residues. The germline V gene has CDR1 MNHNS and CDR2 SASEGT. The V and J ends lost 4 bases and 6 bases, in that order; junction bases with no gene match: 5. The CDR3 nucleotides read TGTGCCAGCAGTGTTACTAGCGGGAGATTCAATGAGCAGTTCTTC. As protein: CASSVTSGRFNEQFF.

This chain connects TRBV6-5 to TRBJ2-7; D unclear. V dropped 4 bases and J dropped 2 bases, with 12 bases sitting between them. CDR1 and CDR2 from the germline V gene are MNHEY and SVGAGI. The CDR3 extends over 14 amino acids. Here the CDR3 DNA reads TGTGCCAGCAGTTCCCAGACACCGACCTACGAGCAGTACTTC. This codes for CASSSQTPTYEQYF.

This chain joins TRBV19 and TRBJ1-2; D is undetermined. Looked up from germline, CDR1 is LNHDA and CDR2 is SQIVND (reference sequence). V gave up 6 bases and J gave up 2 bases, with 10 bases separating them. This CDR3 comprises 13 residues. This chain's CDR3 is CASRPRVNYGYTF. In nucleotides, the CDR3 is TGTGCCAGTAGGCCCCGGGTCAACTATGGCTACACCTTC.

The CDR3 region is CASSLKELGNTIYF. The CDR3 DNA sequence: TGCGCCAGCAGCTTGAAAGAACTTGGAAACACCATATATTTT. The chain has TRBV5-1 and TRBJ1-3; D unresolved. V shed 1 base and J shed 3 bases, with 8 bases lying between them. This CDR3 has 14 residues. Germline-derived CDR1 and CDR2 are SGHRS and YFSETQ. The whole variable domain, filled in from reference TRBV5-1 and TRBJ1-3, reads KAGVTQTPRYLIKTRGQQVTLSCSPISGHRSVSWYQQTPGQGLQFLFEYFSETQRNKGNFPGRFSGRQFSNSRSEMNVSTLELGDSALYLCASSLKELGNTIYFGEGSWLTVV.

This sequence joins TRBV6-5 and TRBJ2-7, with TRBD2 as a possible D gene (5 bases). This CDR3 has 15 amino acids. Germline-derived CDR1 and CDR2 are MNHEY and SVGAGI. V shed 0 bases and J shed 4 bases, with 13 bases lying between them. The CDR3 loop reads CASSYSEDLGYEQYF. The CDR3 DNA sequence: TGTGCCAGCAGTTACTCGGAGGACCTCGGTTACGAGCAGTACTTC.